These 2 T cell receptor beta chains came from one sample sequenced in a study of T cells in Graves' hyperthyroidism and ophthalmopathy. Authors of the study amplified TCR beta CDR3 regions from RNA transcripts. The HTBI set primed first-round TCR CDR3 RT-PCR. MiXCR, applied by TCRdb to the multiplex PCR reads, yields one record per CDR3 protein. The sample contains about 420,000 distinct CDR3 sequences, roughly 15% of which appear only once. Sequenced input: blood. The receptor set was obtained from a woman under 30 with Graves' hyperthyroidism.

This clonotype was counted between two and nine times. The chain combines TRBV28 with TRBJ2-2; D may match TRBD1 or TRBD2 (5 bases each). The germline CDR1 and CDR2 sequences are MDHEN and SYDVKM. V lost 6 bases to trimming and J lost 2 bases, with 16 bases between them. The CDR3 spans 16 residues. In DNA, the CDR3 is TGTGCCAGCAGCAAAACGGGACGGATAAACACCGGGGAGCTGTTTTTT. It is translated as CASSKTGRINTGELFF.

As regards this clonotype: Mismatch with germline at one junction end may stem from a read error. The chain recombines TRBV4-2 with TRBJ2-1; the D gene could be TRBD1 or TRBD2 (5 bases each). Germline-derived CDR1 and CDR2 are LGHNA and YNFKEQ. The CDR3 extends over 17 amino acids. CDR3 DNA: TGTGTCAGCAGCCAAGACGATCCGGGCTTGGGGGTGAATGAGCAGTTCTTC. It codes for CVSSQDDPGLGVNEQFF.